The next 26 T cell receptor beta chains were all read from a single sample in a study of neoadjuvant anti-PD-1 for oral cavity cancer. Time point defined: after neoadjuvant nivolumab, at surgical resection. Method: immunoSEQ multiplex PCR; TCRdb's copy keeps in-frame clones and lacks some. The sample carries about 42,000 clones, 60% to 80% recorded once. The sample consisted of PBMCs, taken after nivolumab (anti-PD-1) treatment. The receptor set was obtained from a person aged 35-79 years with oral cavity squamous cell carcinoma.

The V gene is TRBV6-1, the J gene TRBJ1-1; TRBD1 matches 11 bases. CDR1 and CDR2 (germline): MNHNS, SASEGT. J lost 4 bases, V lost 8 bases, and 6 bases had no gene match. This CDR3 region has 14 residues. The CDR3 coding sequence is TGTGCCAGCCGACAGGGACAGGGGGGCACTGAAGCTTTCTTT. Its protein product is CASRQGQGGTEAFF.

The V gene is TRBV7-2, the J gene TRBJ1-3, with D uncertain. Germline assignment: CDR1 SGHTA and CDR2 FQGNSA. The CDR3 sequence is 19 residues long. The V and J ends lost 3 bases and 1 base respectively, with 22 bases between them. The CDR3 spells CASSFSGPTAGGSGNTIYF. CDR3 in DNA: TGTGCCAGCAGCTTCAGTGGACCCACGGCTGGAGGTTCTGGAAACACCATATATTTT.

The chain uses TRBV7-9 and TRBJ2-1, with D perhaps TRBD2 (5 bases). Looked up from germline, CDR1 is SEHNR and CDR2 is FQNEAQ (reference sequence). The CDR3 length is 13 residues. Deletions cut 2 bases from V and 7 bases from J, with 9 bases between. CDR3 residues: CASSLYTRNEQFF. The DNA of the CDR3 is TGTGCCAGCAGCTTATACACTAGGAATGAGCAGTTCTTC.

This chain links TRBV5-6 with TRBJ1-4; no definite D call. Germline-derived CDR1 and CDR2 are SGHDT and YYEEEE. This CDR3 is built from 12 residues. V was trimmed by 0 bases and J by 12 bases, leaving 9 bases between them. CDR3 nucleotides: TGTGCCAGCAGCTTGGAGGCCCGGGAACTGTTTTTT. Its protein is CASSLEARELFF.

The chain is built from TRBV10-3 and TRBJ1-5; D is undetermined. Germline-derived CDR1 and CDR2 are ENHRY and SYGVKD. The length of the CDR3 is 15 residues. Trimming shortened V by 6 bases and J by 0 bases, and 12 bases separated the two germline ends. CDR3 DNA: TGTGCCATCAGGAAGGGTGGGAATAGCAATCAGCCCCAGCATTTT. It codes for CAIRKGGNSNQPQHF.

The table lists this clone with a count of one. The V gene is TRBV5-8, the J gene TRBJ1-5; TRBD1 agrees at 7 bases. V lost 0 bases and J lost 2; bases outside the gene matches: 8. The CDR3 loop spans 17 amino acids. CDR1 SGHTS and CDR2 YDEGEE come from the germline V gene. Here the CDR3 reads CASSLDKGARGNQPQHF. For the CDR3, the DNA is TGTGCCAGCAGCTTGGATAAGGGGGCAAGGGGCAATCAGCCCCAGCATTTT.

V and J are TRBV7-9 and TRBJ2-1, with 8 nucleotides matching TRBD2. CDR3 length: 15 amino acids. Germline V lookup: CDR1 SEHNR, CDR2 FQNEAQ (reference sequence). Unmatched junction bases numbered 6, after V lost 3 bases and J lost 5 bases. The CDR3 nucleotides read TGTGCCAGCAGCTTCTTAGCGGGAAGACACAATGAGCAGTTCTTC. Protein sequence: CASSFLAGRHNEQFF.

This clone has only one observation. V usage is TRBV28 and J usage is TRBJ1-2; 7 bases line up with TRBD1. Germline lookup yields CDR1 MDHEN and CDR2 SYDVKM. This CDR3 spans 17 amino acids. With V trimmed by 3 bases and J by 7 bases, 17 bases remained unmatched. CDR3: CASSLGSRRGQQLGYTF. CDR3 DNA sequence: TGTGCCAGCAGTTTGGGATCACGGAGGGGACAGCAGCTTGGCTACACCTTC.

This clone is classed as medium-sized. The rearrangement links TRBV28 to TRBJ1-2; TRBD1 aligns across 9 bases. This CDR3 has 14 amino acids. The trim removed 3 bases at V and 5 bases at J, leaving 4 bases unmatched. Germline-derived CDR1 and CDR2 are MDHEN and SYDVKM. For the CDR3, the DNA is TGTGCCAGCAGTTTGACGACAGGGGGTTATGGCTACACCTTC. Amino acids: CASSLTTGGYGYTF.

This clone came up a few times. The chain carries TRBV6-1 and TRBJ1-2; D uncertain. The CDR3 runs to 14 residues. Germline CDR1 is MNHNS and CDR2 is SASEGT. The V end was cut by 4 bases, the J end by 1 base, with 10 bases between. For the CDR3, the DNA is TGTGCCAGCAGTGCCGCACTCTATAACTATGGCTACACCTTC. Its protein is CASSAALYNYGYTF.

The V and J genes are TRBV11-3 and TRBJ2-2; 9 bases map to TRBD1. The V and J ends lost 4 bases and 5 bases, in that order; junction bases with no gene match: 5. CDR1 and CDR2 (germline): SGHNT, YENEEA. The CDR3 sequence is 15 residues long. In DNA, the CDR3 is TGTGCCAGCAGCTATACCGGGACAGGGACCGGGGAGCTGTTTTTT. This encodes CASSYTGTGTGELFF.

The chain combines TRBV7-2 with TRBJ2-3; D may correspond to TRBD1 or TRBD2 (6 bases each). Trimming stripped 4 bases from V and 7 bases from J, with 12 bases between. The germline V gene encodes CDR1 SGHTA and CDR2 FQGNSA. This CDR3 region has 13 residues. CDR3: CASSSGAGYTQYF. In DNA, the CDR3 is TGTGCCAGCAGCTCGGGGGCGGGCTATACGCAGTATTTT.

V and J are TRBV5-8 and TRBJ1-1; D might be TRBD1 (5 bases). Between the trimmed V and J ends, which lost 5 bases and 4 bases, there was a span of 12 bases. Germline-derived CDR1 and CDR2 are SGHTS and YDEGEE. This CDR3 has 13 residues. For the CDR3, the DNA is TGTGCCAGCAGGCCAGGGCTCCGCACTGAAGCTTTCTTT. Protein product: CASRPGLRTEAFF.

This chain joins TRBV7-3 and TRBJ2-1, with D tentatively TRBD1 (6 bases). Trimming took off 5 bases at V and 0 bases at J, with 17 bases between the two ends. Germline loops: CDR1 SGHTA, CDR2 FQGTGA. The CDR3 loop spans 17 amino acids. The CDR3, as DNA: TGTGCCAGCAGCCTCCGGGACACGAGTAGCTCCTACAATGAGCAGTTCTTC. This translates into CASSLRDTSSSYNEQFF.

V usage is TRBV19 and J usage is TRBJ2-7, with TRBD2 matching 9 bases. With 6 bases clipped from V and 5 bases from J, the junction kept 23 bases outside the gene matches. The germline V gene encodes CDR1 LNHDA and CDR2 SQIVND (reference sequence). The CDR3 runs to 19 residues. CDR3 protein: CASSPRTDRVSGGLDEQYF. The CDR3 DNA is TGTGCCAGTAGCCCCAGGACAGACCGCGTTAGCGGGGGTCTCGACGAGCAGTACTTC. Filled out from reference TRBV19 and TRBJ2-7, the complete variable domain reads DGGITQSPKYLFRKEGQNVTLSCEQNLNHDAMYWYRQDPGQGLRLIYYSQIVNDFQKGDIAEGYSVSREKKESFPLTVTSAQKNPTAFYLCASSPRTDRVSGGLDEQYFGPGTRLTVT.

The chain uses TRBV19 and TRBJ2-2, with a possible D match to TRBD1 (6 bases). From germline, CDR1 is LNHDA and CDR2 SQIVND (reference sequence). CDR3 length equals 15 residues. Trimming removed 6 bases from V and 0 bases from J, with 11 bases in between. CDR3 loop: CASRRRGTNTGELFF. The CDR3, as DNA: TGTGCCAGTAGGAGAAGGGGGACGAACACCGGGGAGCTGTTTTTT. The whole variable domain, remainder taken from reference TRBV19 and TRBJ2-2, is DGGITQSPKYLFRKEGQNVTLSCEQNLNHDAMYWYRQDPGQGLRLIYYSQIVNDFQKGDIAEGYSVSREKKESFPLTVTSAQKNPTAFYLCASRRRGTNTGELFFGEGSRLTVL.

This sequence joins TRBV7-7 and TRBJ1-6, with D perhaps TRBD1 (5 bases). The length of the CDR3 is 15 residues. V lost 2 bases, J lost 7 bases, and 12 bases lay in between. CDR1 is SSHAT, CDR2 FNYEAQ, per germline (reference sequence). The CDR3 coding sequence is TGTGCCAGCAGCTTACGAGGGGAGAAGAATTCACCCCTCCACTTT. It is translated as CASSLRGEKNSPLHF.

This chain joins TRBV7-2 and TRBJ2-1, with a tentative D call TRBD1 (6 bases). This CDR3 has 15 residues. Trimming stripped 2 bases from V and 3 bases from J, with 11 bases between. Per the germline V gene, CDR1 is SGHTA and CDR2 is FQGNSA. The CDR3 sequence is CASSLIVTGYNEQFF. In nucleotides, the CDR3 is TGTGCCAGCAGCTTAATAGTGACAGGCTACAATGAGCAGTTCTTC.

The genes are TRBV25-1 and TRBJ2-5, with TRBD1 matching over 9 bases. The CDR3 is made up of 16 amino acids. The V gene end was trimmed by 3 bases and the J gene end by 4 bases; junction bases not matched to a gene: 9. CDR1 is MGHDK, CDR2 SYGVNS, per germline. The CDR3 DNA is TGTGCCAGCAGTGACCCGCGACAGGGGGATGCAGAGACCCAGTACTTC. This sequence encodes CASSDPRQGDAETQYF.

The V gene is TRBV27, the J gene TRBJ2-7; TRBD2 agrees at 7 bases. The CDR3 has 13 amino acids. V dropped 0 bases and J dropped 7; count of bases not matched to a gene: 3. Germline-derived CDR1 and CDR2 are MNHEY and SMNVEV (reference sequence). The CDR3 coding sequence is TGTGCCAGCAGTTTATCGATCGGGGGGGAGCAGTACTTC. Encoded protein: CASSLSIGGEQYF.

This clone was counted a few times. The chain's CDR3 is CASRPRGSEDEKLFF. CDR3 bases: TGTGCCAGCAGACCCAGGGGTAGCGAGGATGAAAAACTGTTTTTT. The chain couples TRBV28 to TRBJ1-4; possibly TRBD1 for D (6 bases). The CDR3 spans 15 residues. Trimming took 6 bases from V and 6 from J, leaving 17 bases between them. Germline V lookup: CDR1 MDHEN, CDR2 SYDVKM.

The chain carries TRBV9 and TRBJ1-1; tentative D call: TRBD1 (5 bases). V lost 4 bases and J 3 bases, leaving 16 bases between the germline ends. The CDR3 is 15 amino acids. CDR1 and CDR2 (germline): SGDLS, YYNGEE. The CDR3 reads CASSRHQGTDTEAFF. The CDR3, as DNA: TGTGCCAGCAGCAGACACCAGGGAACGGACACTGAAGCTTTCTTT. The full variable domain, in which reference TRBV9 and TRBJ1-1 provide the parts outside the CDR3, is DSGVTQTPKHLITATGQRVTLRCSPRSGDLSVYWYQQSLDQGLQFLIQYYNGEERAKGNILERFSAQQFPDLHSELNLSSLELGDSALYFCASSRHQGTDTEAFFGQGTRLTVV.

The CDR3 coding sequence is TGTGCCAGCAGTTTATCGTTGGCAGCGGGGGAAAAACTGTTTTTT. This gives the protein CASSLSLAAGEKLFF. The chain joins TRBV27 to TRBJ1-4; the D is unclear. The CDR3 runs to 15 residues. V lost 0 bases, J lost 8 bases, and 13 bases lay in between. CDR1 and CDR2 (germline): MNHEY, SMNVEV (reference sequence).

The chain recombines TRBV11-1 with TRBJ2-3, with TRBD1 identical over 8 bases. The CDR3 loop spans 15 amino acids. The germline CDR1 and CDR2 sequences are SGHAT and FQDESV (reference sequence). Trimming took 5 bases from V and 4 from J; bases not matched to a gene: 8. The chain's CDR3 is CASSLDRGDADTQYF. The CDR3 DNA is TGTGCCAGCAGCCTAGACAGGGGAGACGCAGATACGCAGTATTTT.

This clone was counted a single time. The rearrangement links TRBV5-1 to TRBJ2-2; 8 bases fit TRBD2. V lost 4 bases, J lost 2 bases, and 7 bases stayed unmatched. The CDR3 extends over 16 amino acids. Germline CDR1 reads SGHRS; CDR2 reads YFSETQ. CDR3 sequence (DNA): TGCGCCAGCAGCACCGGACTAGCCTTTAACACCGGGGAGCTGTTTTTT. Its translation is CASSTGLAFNTGELFF.

This sequence joins TRBV5-6 and TRBJ1-2; no reliable D call. Germline V gene lookup returns CDR1 SGHDT and CDR2 YYEEEE. This CDR3 comprises 17 residues. Trimming removed 3 bases at V and 2 bases at J, with 20 bases between. CDR3 amino acids: CASSSRRSAVPNYGYTF. DNA of the CDR3: TGTGCCAGCAGCTCGAGGCGTTCGGCAGTTCCAAACTATGGCTACACCTTC.